This T cell receptor (beta chain) appears in the sequencing data of a study of shared clonotypes between healthy human individuals. What was sequenced on ten immunoSEQ deep assay plates was unsorted PBMC DNA. Using immunoSEQ multiplex PCR, the repertoire was profiled, and TCRdb retains in-frame clones only, with some absent. The sample contains around 480,000 clones, nearly 80% of which appear only once. The CDR3 length is 16 residues. V lost 0 bases, J lost 4 bases, and 16 bases lay in between. CDR1 is SGHRS and CDR2 is YFSETQ in the germline V gene. All donors qualified as healthy HIV-negative adults and had experienced no recent acute infections or vaccinations. Extraction of genomic DNA in unsorted samples used roughly 93 million PBMCs.

Material for sequencing was PBMCs. This sequence was found in a woman between 40 and 55 years old in good health. Some clones in this sample may be carry-over from other donors' samples. The chain employs TRBV5-1 and TRBJ2-5, with D maybe TRBD1 (6 bases). The CDR3 coding sequence is TGCGCCAGCAGCTTGGTTCAGGACAGTCTGGGAGAGACCCAGTACTTC. Amino acid sequence: CASSLVQDSLGETQYF.